The rows below give T cell receptor beta chains drawn from one sample of a study of blood T cell repertoires in COVID-19. The repertoire was sequenced with immunoSEQ multiplex PCR; TCRdb's copy has only in-frame clones and lacks some. The table lists 400,000 or so clones, approximately 92% of them singletons, with around 1.1% in the top ten. Material for sequencing was PBMCs or T cells enriched from blood (not recorded which). The receptor source for this set is a man younger than 40 who had recovered from COVID-19. The CDR3 runs from the conserved cysteine through the conserved F or W. The D gene is left open where the match is weak. Clone size is given for some rows only: seen once, a few or many times, or a class if the clone is expanded.

clone_size | j_call | d_call | v_call | cdr3_aa | cdr3_nt
NA | TRBJ2-1 | TRBD2 | TRBV5-1 | CASSHKPPGLAGGPKSYNEQFF | TGCGCCAGCAGCCATAAACCTCCGGGACTAGCGGGAGGGCCTAAGTCCTACAATGAGCAGTTCTTC
NA | TRBJ2-5 | NA | TRBV28 | CASSQTHGGRETQYF | TGTGCCAGCAGTCAGACCCACGGGGGGCGAGAGACCCAGTACTTC
NA | TRBJ2-3 | NA | TRBV11-2 | CASSFTPTDTQYF | TGTGCCAGCAGCTTTACACCTACAGATACGCAGTATTTT
few | TRBJ1-5 | NA | TRBV19 | CASSIAQNQPQHF | TGTGCCAGTAGTATCGCACAGAATCAGCCCCAGCATTTT
NA | TRBJ2-1 | NA | TRBV5-1 | CASSRNRGGHNEQFF | TGCGCCAGCAGCCGCAACAGGGGGGGACACAATGAGCAGTTCTTC
NA | TRBJ1-4 | NA | TRBV19 | CASSRGRANEKLFF | TGTGCCAGTAGTCGAGGGAGAGCTAATGAAAAACTGTTTTTT
NA | TRBJ2-5 | TRBD1 | TRBV28 | CASSPLTGSETQYF | TGTGCCAGCAGTCCCCTGACAGGGTCGGAGACCCAGTACTTC
NA | TRBJ1-5 | TRBD1 | TRBV18 | CASSPTGGRQPQHF | TGTGCCAGCTCACCAACAGGGGGCCGGCAGCCCCAGCATTTT
NA | TRBJ1-2 | NA | TRBV29-1 | CSVDPGNYGYTF | TGCAGCGTTGATCCGGGGAACTATGGCTACACCTTC
NA | TRBJ1-2 | NA | TRBV1 | CTSSQSEGQGHGYTF | TGCACCAGCAGCCAAAGCGAGGGACAGGGACATGGCTACACCTTC
NA | TRBJ2-2 | NA | TRBV18 | CASSPVDSTNTGELFF | TGTGCCAGCTCACCGGTAGATTCCACGAACACCGGGGAGCTGTTTTTT
few | TRBJ2-7 | NA | TRBV7-2 | CASSFSRDYEQYF | TGTGCCAGCAGCTTCTCCAGGGACTACGAGCAGTACTTC
NA | TRBJ2-7 | TRBD1 | TRBV24-1 | CATSDPRQGPAYEQYF | TGTGCCACCAGTGATCCAAGACAGGGGCCAGCCTACGAGCAGTACTTC
NA | TRBJ2-1 | TRBD1 | TRBV4-1 | CASSQSPGQGDNEQFF | TGCGCCAGCAGCCAATCCCCCGGACAGGGGGACAATGAGCAGTTCTTC
NA | TRBJ1-6 | TRBD1 | TRBV5-1 | CASSDRPGFNSPLHF | TGCGCCAGCTCGGACAGGCCGGGTTTTAATTCACCCCTCCACTTT
NA | TRBJ2-3 | NA | TRBV7-9 | CASSLGRLAEGADTQYF | TGTGCCAGCAGCTTAGGTCGCCTAGCAGAGGGCGCAGATACGCAGTATTTT
NA | TRBJ2-1 | NA | TRBV6-2/TRBV6-3 | CASSYGHNEQFF | TGTGCCAGCAGTTACGGCCACAATGAGCAGTTCTTC
NA | TRBJ2-5 | NA | TRBV7-6 | CASSLVGRGVPFPQETQYF | TGTGCCAGCAGCTTAGTAGGGAGGGGGGTACCCTTTCCCCAAGAGACCCAGTACTTC
NA | TRBJ1-6 | TRBD1 | TRBV6-5 | CASTGGGNSPLHF | TGTGCCAGCACAGGGGGCGGGAATTCACCCCTCCACTTT
few | TRBJ1-1 | TRBD1 | TRBV11-2 | CASSSGTAYTEAFF | TGTGCCAGCAGCTCCGGGACAGCCTACACTGAAGCTTTCTTT
NA | TRBJ1-6 | TRBD1 | TRBV7-6 | CASSLRMRTGSNSPLHF | TGTGCCAGCAGCTTAAGGATGAGGACAGGGTCGAATTCACCCCTCCACTTT
NA | TRBJ1-5 | NA | TRBV24-1 | CATSVYPLSGVGNQPQHF | TGTGCCACCAGTGTCTACCCCCTCTCAGGGGTAGGAAATCAGCCCCAGCATTTT
NA | TRBJ2-2 | TRBD1 | TRBV5-1 | CASSSPGQGPTGELFF | TGCGCCAGCAGCTCGCCGGGACAGGGCCCCACCGGGGAGCTGTTTTTT
NA | TRBJ2-3 | NA | TRBV2 | CASSPITRPLDTQYF | TGTGCCAGCAGTCCAATCACTCGCCCTTTGGATACGCAGTATTTT
NA | TRBJ2-7 | TRBD1 | TRBV7-3 | CASSTGDHRGEQYF | TGTGCCAGCAGCACAGGGGACCATCGTGGCGAGCAGTACTTC
NA | TRBJ2-3 | TRBD1 | TRBV10-1 | CASSGKYRGSTDTQYF | TGCGCCAGCAGTGGAAAATACAGGGGTAGCACAGATACGCAGTATTTT
few | TRBJ2-1 | NA | TRBV5-1 | CASSSGLSGDEQFF | TGCGCCAGCAGTTCGGGACTCTCGGGAGATGAGCAGTTCTTC
NA | TRBJ2-3 | NA | TRBV24-1 | CATSDSRRAADTQYF | TGTGCCACCAGTGACTCCCGCAGGGCCGCAGATACGCAGTATTTT
NA | TRBJ2-7 | NA | TRBV6-5 | CASSGQGWREQYF | TGTGCCAGCAGCGGTCAGGGTTGGCGCGAGCAGTACTTC
NA | TRBJ1-3 | TRBD1 | TRBV5-4 | CASSQGQGAFGNTIYF | TGTGCCAGCAGCCAGGGACAGGGGGCTTTCGGAAACACCATATATTTT
NA | TRBJ1-4 | NA | TRBV19 | CASRDTGLATNEKLFF | TGTGCCAGTAGGGACACAGGGTTGGCAACTAATGAAAAACTGTTTTTT
NA | TRBJ1-5 | NA | TRBV2 | CASSEKARQPQHF | TGTGCCAGCAGTGAGAAAGCCCGCCAGCCCCAGCATTTT
NA | TRBJ1-5 | NA | TRBV28 | CASNGPRGTDTLISNQPQHF | TGTGCCAGCAACGGCCCGCGCGGGACCGACACCCTCATTAGCAATCAGCCCCAGCATTTT
NA | TRBJ2-1 | TRBD2 | TRBV4-2 | CASSQDPTLAGVRNEQFF | TGTGCCAGCAGCCAAGACCCGACCTTGGCGGGAGTGAGGAATGAGCAGTTCTTC
NA | TRBJ1-2 | NA | TRBV12-3/TRBV12-4 | CASSLTGIYGYTF | TGTGCCAGCAGCTTAACAGGGATATATGGCTACACCTTC
once | TRBJ2-1 | NA | TRBV7-6 | CASSPAALYNEQFF | TGTGCCAGCAGCCCAGCGGCCTTATACAATGAGCAGTTCTTC
NA | TRBJ2-2 | TRBD2 | TRBV28 | CASIGPGGPGGTGELFF | TGTGCCAGCATTGGTCCGGGAGGGCCCGGGGGCACCGGGGAGCTGTTTTTT